This T cell receptor (beta chain) was identified during a study of beta chain features in type 1 diabetes (dated by TCRdb to about 2018). Context from the whole study: Patients and healthy donors did not differ in mean age, gender distribution, total cell number or subset yield. Naive and central memory subsets were obtained from all 30 or so donors, but regulatory and stem cell-like memory subsets were isolated from only 8 patients and 8 healthy donors. The study compared the TCRB repertoires of sorted circulating CD4+ T cell subsets in recently diagnosed type 1 diabetes patients with those in matched healthy donors. A total of 90 million to 120 million sorted cells were examined across all samples, and a strong correlation was observed between cell number per subset and RNA yield.

With regard to this clone: Its antigen is currently not known. No base quality values were provided; no much bigger clone lies one nucleotide off.

The entire amount of isolated RNA was reverse transcribed using the High Capacity cDNA Reverse Transcription Kit, so the sequenced TCRB transcripts were expressed ones. Deep immunoSEQ sequencing was performed on naive, central memory and regulatory T cell samples, with an average of around 3.5 million total reads per sample. Sorted cells were lysed in RLT buffer, and RNA was extracted using DNase-treated RNeasy Micro or Mini kits according to cell number. To prevent cross-contamination, every cell subset was processed on its own, while patient and healthy donor samples were processed together. TCRB sequences were amplified from cDNA with the immunoSEQ multiplex PCR, producing 87-bp fragments spanning the CDR3 region. The amplicons were sequenced using the Illumina HiSeq platform. The paper's processing steps were these. PCR bias was computationally corrected using synthetic template baselines, reads within Hamming distance 2 were collapsed, and singletons that could not be merged were discarded. Reads were aligned against IMGT to assign V, D and J genes, CDR3 length and insertions or deletions at six rearrangement sites. Within each subset, clonotype counts were normalized to the number of sorted cells before true diversity and Gini coefficients were calculated with the tcR R package. The overlap coefficient, calculated on TCRB nucleotide sequences, was used to quantify repertoire sharing. Out-of-frame TCRB sequences from naive cells were analyzed as a proxy for the pre-selection repertoire. Sourced from immuneACCESS, this table was stored by TCRdb with only in-frame sequences that have V and J called. A share of the clones is absent; for the studies checked, an unresolved V gene accounts for under half, and the remainder has no known explanation. The V and J calls and the clone size are those of that table, but D and trimming were determined from the DNA. The sample contains some 900,000 clones, roughly 15% of them found a single time. The ten largest make up 0.02% to 0.03% of the sample.

V and J are truncated by 4 bases and 3 bases respectively, leaving an intervening sequence of 13 bases. Sequences MNHEY (CDR1) and SVGAGI (CDR2) are obtained from the germline V gene. The CDR3 runs 14 residues from the cysteine to the phenylalanine. Kept here is only the CDR3 DNA, which spans 42 bases and is read in frame from base 1. Each donor gave one peripheral blood draw, roughly 120 mL on average, collected into heparinised tubes. Naive, central memory, regulatory and stem cell-like memory CD4+ T cells were sorted on a BD FACSAria II using a panel including CD45RO, CCR7, CD25, CD127, CD95 and CD27. Purity was above 98% for every sorted population. PBMCs were isolated right away by Lymphoprep density gradient centrifugation and were stained directly, without culture. Samples were stained and sorted in pairs, with one healthy donor and one patient per experiment, so that batch effects were minimized.

Broader findings and caveats from the paper: Because cDNA was sequenced instead of genomic DNA, highly expressing activated cells could be over-represented, though the groups showed no difference in activation or CD3 levels. Naive, central memory and regulatory TCRB repertoires appeared to be more similar among patients than among healthy donors. Shorter templates might be favored by PCR, yet because patient and control samples were amplified and corrected together, any such skew would affect both groups equally. Fewer insertions and more nucleotide deletions at VDJ recombination sites were observed in patients with type 1 diabetes, implying thymic rearrangement abnormalities. Because small numbers of individuals were included in the HLA sub-analyses, any influence of HLA type on TCRB rearrangement was left unresolved. Type 1 diabetes patients showed a moderate but significant shortening of TCRB CDR3 length in all four CD4+ subsets.

This clonotype originated in a woman aged 18-29 years in good health. Sequences were obtained from naive CD4+ T cells from blood. Reading the label with the study, this specimen's cell subset or site is: true naive CD4+ T cells. Recombination joined TRBV6-5 with TRBJ2-7, with no confident D gene call. CDR3 sequence: CASSSRTGSYEQYF. The DNA sequence is TGTGCCAGCAGTTCTCGTACGGGCAGCTACGAGCAGTACTTC.